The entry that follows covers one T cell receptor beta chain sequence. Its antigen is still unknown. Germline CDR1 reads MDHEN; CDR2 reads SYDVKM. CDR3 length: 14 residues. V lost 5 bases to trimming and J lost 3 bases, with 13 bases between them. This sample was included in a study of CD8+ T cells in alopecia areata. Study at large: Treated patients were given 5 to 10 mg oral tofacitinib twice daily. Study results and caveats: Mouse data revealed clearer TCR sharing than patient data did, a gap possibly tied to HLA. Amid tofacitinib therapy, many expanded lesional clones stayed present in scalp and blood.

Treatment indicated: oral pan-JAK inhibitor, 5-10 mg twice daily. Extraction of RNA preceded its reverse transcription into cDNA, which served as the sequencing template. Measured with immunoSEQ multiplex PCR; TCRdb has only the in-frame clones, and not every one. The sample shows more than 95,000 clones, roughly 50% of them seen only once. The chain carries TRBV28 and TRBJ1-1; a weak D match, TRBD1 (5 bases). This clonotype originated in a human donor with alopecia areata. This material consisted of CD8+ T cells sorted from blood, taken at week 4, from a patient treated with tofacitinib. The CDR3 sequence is CASSNPQGYTEAFF. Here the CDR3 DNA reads TGTGCCAGCAGTAATCCCCAGGGCTACACTGAAGCTTTCTTT.